Shown below are 32 T cell receptor beta chains from a single sample sequenced in a study of blood T cells in healthy people across ages. Alongside a J-beta primer mix, a sample-barcoded 5' primer served in a second PCR lasting about 7 to 12 cycles. TCRdb re-analysed the 5' RACE reads in MiXCR, keeping a single row per CDR3 protein. The top ten hold 10% to 15% of the sample, which has about a million distinct CDR3 sequences, around 48% seen once. Material: blood. The receptors shown here come from a man younger than 40 in good health.

The chain couples TRBV29-1 to TRBJ2-7; either TRBD1 or TRBD2 may fit D (5 bases each). In germline, CDR1 is SQVTM, CDR2 ANQGSEA. The CDR3 has 12 amino acids. V was trimmed by 5 bases and J by 5 bases, leaving 13 bases between them. The chain's CDR3 is CSVPGPINEQYF. CDR3 DNA sequence: TGCAGCGTTCCGGGACCGATCAACGAGCAGTACTTC.

The chain is built from TRBV6-2 or TRBV6-3 and TRBJ2-3; 11 bases match TRBD2. Germline CDR1 reads MNHEY; CDR2 reads SVGEGT. The CDR3 is made up of 16 amino acids. V shed 6 bases, J shed 4 bases, and the junction held 9 bases outside the gene matches. CDR3 residues: CASSKTSGEVADTQYF. The CDR3, as DNA: TGTGCCAGCAGCAAGACTAGCGGGGAGGTCGCAGATACGCAGTATTTT.

The rearrangement joins TRBV12-3 or TRBV12-4 to TRBJ2-3; D might be TRBD2 (6 bases). V was trimmed by 3 bases and J by 11 bases, leaving 21 bases between them. CDR3 length: 15 residues. The CDR3 nucleotides read TGTGCCAGCAGTTTGAGTATGGCGGGGACGTCCGGGCAGTATTTT. Protein: CASSLSMAGTSGQYF.

V gene TRBV6-4 combines with J gene TRBJ2-7; TRBD1 might be the D (7 bases). Germline CDR1 reads MRHNA; CDR2 reads SNTAGT. The V end was cut by 2 bases, the J end by 0 bases, with 11 bases between. The CDR3 is 15 amino acids. CDR3 nucleotide sequence: TGTGCCAGCAGTGACGCGGGACAGCGCTCCTACGAGCAGTACTTC. This translates into CASSDAGQRSYEQYF.

The chain couples TRBV4-3 to TRBJ1-6; TRBD1 might be the D (6 bases). Trimming removed 0 bases from V and 13 bases from J, with 16 bases in between. Germline-derived CDR1 and CDR2 are LGHNA and YSLEER. This CDR3 is 15 amino acids long. The CDR3 loop reads CASSQDNGQLYPLHF. The DNA of the CDR3 is TGCGCCAGCAGCCAAGATAATGGACAGCTGTATCCCCTCCACTTT.

CDR3 sequence (DNA): TGCGCCAGCAGCCAAGTCGTCGGGACAGGGGTTACAATACAGTATTTT. It translates to CASSQVVGTGVTIQYF. V and J are TRBV4-1 and TRBJ2-3; 10 bases are a match to TRBD1. Germline-derived CDR1 and CDR2 are MGHRA and YSYEKL. V lost 1 base to trimming and J lost 12 bases; unmatched junction nucleotides: 13. The CDR3 sequence is 16 residues long.

This chain connects TRBV6-6 to TRBJ2-2, with 10 nucleotides matching TRBD1. Germline CDR1 reads MNHNY; CDR2 reads SVGAGI (reference sequence). V was clipped by 6 bases and J by 5 bases; unmatched bases: 9. The CDR3 is made up of 16 amino acids. The CDR3 here is CASSPPGQGKTGELFF. The CDR3 nucleotides read TGTGCCAGCAGCCCCCCGGGACAGGGGAAAACCGGGGAGCTGTTTTTT.

V gene TRBV5-1 combines with J gene TRBJ2-6, with D perhaps matching TRBD2 (5 bases). The CDR3 consists of 16 residues. CDR1 is SGHRS and CDR2 is YFSETQ in the germline V gene. The germline V and J ends were trimmed by 6 bases and 0 bases, with 13 bases remaining between them. The CDR3 loop is CASMEDAYSGANVLTF. DNA for the CDR3: TGCGCCAGCATGGAGGATGCGTACTCTGGGGCCAACGTCCTGACTTTC. Supplemented by reference TRBV5-1 and TRBJ2-6, the full variable domain reads KAGVTQTPRYLIKTRGQQVTLSCSPISGHRSVSWYQQTPGQGLQFLFEYFSETQRNKGNFPGRFSGRQFSNSRSEMNVSTLELGDSALYLCASMEDAYSGANVLTFGAGSRLTVL.

In its sample, this clonotype was seen a few times. The CDR3 protein is CASSYGTSGTDTQYF. DNA of the CDR3: TGTGCCAGCAGTTACGGGACTAGCGGAACAGATACGCAGTATTTT. The rearrangement joins TRBV6-5 to TRBJ2-3; 11 bases align to TRBD2. V lost 2 bases to trimming and J lost 3 bases; unmatched junction nucleotides: 1. The germline V gene encodes CDR1 MNHEY and CDR2 SVGAGI. The CDR3 loop spans 15 amino acids.

This rearrangement joins TRBV5-6 to TRBJ2-2; D might be TRBD2 (6 bases). The CDR3 totals 17 residues. Between the trimmed V and J ends, which lost 0 bases and 3 bases, there was a span of 15 bases. Germline lookup yields CDR1 SGHDT and CDR2 YYEEEE. CDR3 nucleotide sequence: TGTGCCAGCAGCTTGGCAGGGCGGAGGGGAGACACCGGGGAGCTGTTTTTT. The encoded protein is CASSLAGRRGDTGELFF.

The CDR3 DNA follows: TGTGCCACCAGTGAGGGGCCCAGGGTTTTGAACTCCTACGAGCAGTACTTC. Protein product: CATSEGPRVLNSYEQYF. The V gene is TRBV24-1, the J gene TRBJ2-7, with D possibly TRBD1 on 5 matching bases. This CDR3 region has 17 residues. Germline-derived CDR1 and CDR2 are KGHDR and SFDVKD. V dropped 4 bases and J dropped 0 bases, with 18 bases sitting between them.

This clonotype appeared a few times. This rearrangement joins TRBV20-1 to TRBJ1-2; unclear D gene. The CDR3 runs to 12 residues. Germline-derived CDR1 and CDR2 are DFQATT and SNEGSKA (reference sequence). With 3 bases removed from V and 5 bases from J, the gap between germline ends came to 10 bases. The CDR3 loop reads CSASLEQYGYTF. CDR3 nucleotides: TGCAGTGCTAGCCTGGAACAGTATGGCTACACCTTC.

The chain uses TRBV18 and TRBJ1-3; D is uncertain. Germline V gene data show CDR1 as KGHSH and CDR2 as LQKENI. The CDR3 loop spans 14 amino acids. Trimming cost V 3 bases and J 2 bases, with 8 bases left between them. The CDR3 region has the DNA TGTGCCAGCTCACCGGAGGCCCCTGGAAACACCATATATTTT. It is translated as CASSPEAPGNTIYF.

This clonotype was picked up a small number of times. V is TRBV20-1 and J is TRBJ2-1; TRBD2 agrees at 10 bases. Germline lookup yields CDR1 DFQATT and CDR2 SNEGSKA (reference sequence). With V trimmed by 0 bases and J by 4 bases, 6 bases remained unmatched. The CDR3 contains 16 residues. CDR3 in DNA: TGCAGTGCTAGAGAACTAGCGGGGATACTGTACAATGAGCAGTTCTTC. Encoded protein: CSARELAGILYNEQFF.

This clonotype came up a few times. V usage is TRBV20-1 and J usage is TRBJ2-3, with TRBD2 matching over 10 bases. The CDR3 runs 15 residues. Germline V gene lookup returns CDR1 DFQATT and CDR2 SNEGSKA (reference sequence). Germline trimming cut 6 bases from V and 0 bases from J; bases unmatched to any gene: 6. The CDR3 DNA follows: TGCAGTGCAGCCCGTAGCGGGGGGAGCACAGATACGCAGTATTTT. Residues: CSAARSGGSTDTQYF.

This clonotype has only a few counts. V usage is TRBV9 and J usage is TRBJ2-5, with TRBD1 matching 10 bases. The end of the DNA fits TRBJ2-7 better, so the J call may be wrong. The CDR3 totals 13 residues. Per germline, CDR1 SGDLS and CDR2 YYNGEE. CDR3 in amino acids: CASSRTGGGEQYF. The CDR3 nucleotides are TGTGCCAGCAGCCGGACAGGGGGGGGCGAGCAGTACTTC.

The J gene is TRBJ2-7, the V gene TRBV5-1, with D tentatively TRBD1 (6 bases). The CDR3 runs 15 residues. Germline loops: CDR1 SGHRS, CDR2 YFSETQ. With 0 bases removed from V and 2 bases from J, the gap between germline ends came to 12 bases. The CDR3 region is CASSLGGQLTYEQYF. The CDR3 DNA follows: TGCGCCAGCAGCTTGGGCGGACAGCTAACCTACGAGCAGTACTTC.

This clonotype was counted a few times. This chain uses TRBV6-4 with TRBJ1-2, with D tentatively TRBD1 (6 bases). The CDR3 has 14 residues. Germline CDR1 and CDR2: MRHNA and SNTAGT. V was clipped by 5 bases and J by 0 bases, with 10 bases between them. CDR3 loop: CASSPGASNYGYTF. For the CDR3, the DNA is TGTGCCAGCAGTCCGGGGGCTTCTAACTATGGCTACACCTTC.

The chain recombines TRBV29-1 with TRBJ2-7; tentatively, D is TRBD1 (6 bases). The CDR3 sequence is 12 residues long. CDR1 and CDR2 (germline): SQVTM, ANQGSEA. V gave up 5 bases and J gave up 5 bases, with 13 bases separating them. The CDR3 loop reads CSVRGTINEQYF. The CDR3 DNA follows: TGCAGCGTTAGGGGGACGATAAACGAGCAGTACTTC.

To note about this clonotype: An end of the junction differs from the germline gene, which may be a read error. CDR3 residues: CAISKAGGDTQYF. As DNA, the CDR3 is TGTGCCATCAGCAAAGCGGGGGGAGATACGCAGTATTTT. The chain couples TRBV7-2 to TRBJ2-3; 9 nucleotides agree with TRBD2. The CDR3 totals 13 residues. Germline CDR1 SGHTA, CDR2 FQGNSA.

The chain employs TRBV28 and TRBJ1-4, with D perhaps matching TRBD1 (6 bases). V lost 3 bases and J 8 bases, leaving 16 bases between the germline ends. Germline assignment: CDR1 MDHEN and CDR2 SYDVKM. This CDR3 has 15 residues. CDR3 in amino acids: CASSFSDSSREKLFF. CDR3 DNA: TGTGCCAGCAGTTTCTCGGACAGTTCCCGCGAAAAACTGTTTTTT.

The V call is TRBV7-9, the J call TRBJ2-1; the D gene is possibly TRBD1 (5 bases). Germline V lookup: CDR1 SEHNR, CDR2 FQNEAQ (reference sequence). The CDR3 length is 12 residues. The V gene lost 5 bases and the J gene lost 9 bases, with 11 bases spanning the gap. CDR3 in amino acids: CASSAQGSEQFF. The CDR3 DNA reads TGTGCCAGCAGCGCCCAGGGAAGTGAGCAGTTCTTC.

This clonotype has only a few counts. J is TRBJ2-7 and V is TRBV7-2; D is possibly TRBD1 (5 bases). Per germline, CDR1 SGHTA and CDR2 FQGNSA. CDR3 length: 13 residues. The CDR3 bases are TGTCTACTGGGCAGGGCTACGCCCTACGAGCAGTACTTC. It yields the protein CLLGRATPYEQYF.

The rearrangement joins TRBV4-1 to TRBJ1-2; TRBD1 agrees at 7 bases. The germline CDR1 and CDR2 sequences are MGHRA and YSYEKL. CDR3 length: 15 amino acids. V gave up 1 base and J gave up 2 bases; unmatched junction bases: 4. The CDR3 DNA follows: TGCGCCAGCAGCCAAGCAGGGACAGAAAACTATGGCTACACCTTC. Translated, it gives CASSQAGTENYGYTF.

Comment on this clonotype: At one boundary the junction diverges from the germline segment, which might be a read error. The V gene is TRBV5-1, the J gene TRBJ2-7; D might be TRBD1 or TRBD2, each matching 6 bases. The V gene's germline CDR1 is SGHRS and CDR2 YFSETQ. This CDR3 has 13 residues. This chain's CDR3 is CASRVGGSDEQYF. The DNA for the CDR3 is TGCGCCAGCCGGGTCGGGGGCTCCGACGAGCAGTACTTC.

This clonotype showed up just a few times. This sequence joins TRBV12-3 or TRBV12-4 and TRBJ2-1; no clear D. CDR3 length: 11 residues. Trimming removed 7 bases at V and 6 bases at J, with 7 bases between. The CDR3 spells CASTPRNEQFF. The CDR3 DNA reads TGTGCCAGCACCCCCCGCAATGAGCAGTTCTTC.

Turning to this clonotype: Possible read error: a much larger clone is one base away. V and J are TRBV14 and TRBJ2-5; D is possibly TRBD2 (5 bases). This CDR3 spans 16 amino acids. V lost 8 bases to trimming and J lost 7 bases, with 26 bases between them. CDR1 is SGHDN and CDR2 is FVKESK in the germline V gene. The CDR3 region is CASGPHGGGGVWTQYF. The CDR3 DNA sequence: TGTGCCAGCGGCCCCCACGGCGGAGGAGGAGTCTGGACCCAGTACTTC.

The chain has TRBV20-1 and TRBJ2-3, with 10 bases fitting TRBD2. With 6 bases clipped from V and 2 bases from J, the junction kept 8 bases outside the gene matches. This CDR3 comprises 15 residues. Germline lookup yields CDR1 DFQATT and CDR2 SNEGSKA (reference sequence). For the CDR3, the DNA is TGCAGTGCCAAGTCTAGCGGGGGCCACACAGATACGCAGTATTTT. It codes for CSAKSSGGHTDTQYF.

The chain employs TRBV12-5 and TRBJ2-3, with TRBD1 matching over 9 bases. The CDR3 consists of 14 residues. Per the germline V gene, CDR1 is LGHNT and CDR2 is FRNRAP. As DNA, the CDR3 is TGTGCCAGCAGACAGGGGGGGAGCACAGATACGCAGTATTTT. Protein sequence: CASRQGGSTDTQYF.

This clonotype was counted only a few times. V is TRBV4-1 and J is TRBJ2-1, with 7 positions matching TRBD2. Germline V gives CDR1 MGHRA, CDR2 YSYEKL. CDR3 length: 16 amino acids. V was pared by 4 bases and J by 2 bases, with 8 bases of the junction left unmatched. The CDR3 sequence: CASSPIPGGPYNEQFF. The CDR3 DNA follows: TGCGCCAGCAGCCCCATCCCGGGGGGACCCTACAATGAGCAGTTCTTC.

The V call is TRBV29-1, the J call TRBJ2-7; D gene ambiguous. Germline loops: CDR1 SQVTM, CDR2 ANQGSEA. The V gene lost 7 bases and the J gene lost 0 bases, with 16 bases spanning the gap. The CDR3 is made up of 14 amino acids. Here the CDR3 reads CSAVPDPSSYEQYF. The CDR3 nucleotides read TGCAGCGCAGTGCCGGACCCAAGCTCCTACGAGCAGTACTTC.

The rearrangement joins TRBV27 to TRBJ2-7, with 9 bases lining up with TRBD1. Germline CDR1 MNHEY, CDR2 SMNVEV (reference sequence). V gave up 5 bases and J gave up 9 bases; unmatched junction bases: 11. The CDR3 has 14 amino acids. The CDR3 loop is CASSPGQGFGGQYF. Written as DNA, the CDR3 is TGTGCCAGCAGTCCGGGACAGGGCTTCGGCGGGCAGTACTTC.